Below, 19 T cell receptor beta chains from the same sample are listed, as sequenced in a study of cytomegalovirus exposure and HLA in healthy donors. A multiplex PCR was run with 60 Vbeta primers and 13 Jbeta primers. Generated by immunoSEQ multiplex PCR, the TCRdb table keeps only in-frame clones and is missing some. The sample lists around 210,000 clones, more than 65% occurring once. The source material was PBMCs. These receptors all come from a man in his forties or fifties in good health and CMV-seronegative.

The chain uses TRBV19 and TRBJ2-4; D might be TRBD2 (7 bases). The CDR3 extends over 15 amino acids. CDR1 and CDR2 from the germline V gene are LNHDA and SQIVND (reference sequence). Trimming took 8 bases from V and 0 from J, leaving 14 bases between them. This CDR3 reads CASSAGARAKNIQYF. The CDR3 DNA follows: TGTGCCAGTTCTGCGGGGGCCCGAGCCAAAAACATTCAGTACTTC.

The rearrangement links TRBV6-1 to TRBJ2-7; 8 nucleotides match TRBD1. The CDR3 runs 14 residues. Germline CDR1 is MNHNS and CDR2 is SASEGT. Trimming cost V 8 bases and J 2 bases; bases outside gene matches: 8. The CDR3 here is CASGWGQDPYEQYF. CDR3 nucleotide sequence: TGTGCCAGCGGGTGGGGACAGGACCCCTACGAGCAGTACTTC.

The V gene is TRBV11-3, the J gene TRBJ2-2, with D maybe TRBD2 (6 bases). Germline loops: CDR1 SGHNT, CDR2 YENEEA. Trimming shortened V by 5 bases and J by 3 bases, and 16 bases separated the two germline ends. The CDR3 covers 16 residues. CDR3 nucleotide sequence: TGTGCCAGCAGCACACGGGACTTTCGCGACACCGGGGAGCTGTTTTTT. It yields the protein CASSTRDFRDTGELFF.

CDR3 sequence: CASSRVSGGNTEAFF. Here the CDR3 DNA reads TGCGCCAGCAGCCGGGTGAGTGGTGGGAACACTGAAGCTTTCTTT. The chain recombines TRBV5-1 with TRBJ1-1; D is undetermined. The V gene's germline CDR1 is SGHRS and CDR2 YFSETQ. V dropped 4 bases and J dropped 1 base, with 14 bases sitting between them. This CDR3 spans 15 amino acids.

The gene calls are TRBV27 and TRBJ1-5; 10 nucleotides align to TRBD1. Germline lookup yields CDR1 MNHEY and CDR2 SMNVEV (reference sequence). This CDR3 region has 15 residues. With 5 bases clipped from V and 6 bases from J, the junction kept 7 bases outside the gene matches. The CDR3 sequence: CASSSGTGASQPQHF. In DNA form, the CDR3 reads TGTGCCAGCAGTAGCGGGACAGGGGCGAGTCAGCCCCAGCATTTT.

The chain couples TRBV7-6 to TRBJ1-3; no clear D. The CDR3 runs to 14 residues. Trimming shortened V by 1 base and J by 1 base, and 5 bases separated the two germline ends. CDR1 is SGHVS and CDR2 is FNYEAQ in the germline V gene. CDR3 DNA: TGTGCCAGCAGCTTAGTTACTTCTGGAAACACCATATATTTT. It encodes CASSLVTSGNTIYF.

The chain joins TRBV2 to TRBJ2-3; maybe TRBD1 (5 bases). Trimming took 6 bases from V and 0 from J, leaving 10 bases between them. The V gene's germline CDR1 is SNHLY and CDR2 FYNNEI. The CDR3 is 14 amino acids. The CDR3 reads CASSWGASTDTQYF. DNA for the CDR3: TGTGCCAGCAGCTGGGGCGCTAGCACAGATACGCAGTATTTT. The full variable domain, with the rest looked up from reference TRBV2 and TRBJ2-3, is EPEVTQTPSHQVTQMGQEVILRCVPISNHLYFYWYRQILGQKVEFLVSFYNNEISEKSEIFDDQFSVERPDGSNFTLKIRSTKLEDSAMYFCASSWGASTDTQYFGPGTRLTVL.

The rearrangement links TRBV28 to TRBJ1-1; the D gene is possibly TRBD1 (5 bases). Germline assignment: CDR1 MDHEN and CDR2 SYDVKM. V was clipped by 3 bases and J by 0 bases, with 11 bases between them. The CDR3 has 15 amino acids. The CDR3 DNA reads TGTGCCAGCAGTTTCGGGGGGGGGATGAACACTGAAGCTTTCTTT. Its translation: CASSFGGGMNTEAFF.

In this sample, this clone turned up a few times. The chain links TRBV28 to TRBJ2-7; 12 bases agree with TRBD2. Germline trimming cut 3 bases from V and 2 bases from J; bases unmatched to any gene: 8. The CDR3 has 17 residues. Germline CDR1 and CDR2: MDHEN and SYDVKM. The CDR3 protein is CASSFMGGLAGAYEQYF. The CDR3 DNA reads TGTGCCAGCAGTTTTATGGGGGGACTAGCGGGCGCCTACGAGCAGTACTTC. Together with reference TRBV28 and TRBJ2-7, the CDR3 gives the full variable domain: DVKVTQSSRYLVKRTGEKVFLECVQDMDHENMFWYRQDPGLGLRLIYFSYDVKMKEKGDIPEGYSVSREKKERFSLILESASTNQTSMYLCASSFMGGLAGAYEQYFGPGTRLTVT.

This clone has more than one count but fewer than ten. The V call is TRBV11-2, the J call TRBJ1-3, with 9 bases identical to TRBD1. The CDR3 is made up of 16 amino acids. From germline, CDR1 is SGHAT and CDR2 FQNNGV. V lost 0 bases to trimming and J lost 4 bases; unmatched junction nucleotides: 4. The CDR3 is CASSLEGQGQGNTIYF. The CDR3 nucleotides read TGTGCCAGCAGCTTAGAAGGACAGGGGCAAGGAAACACCATATATTTT.

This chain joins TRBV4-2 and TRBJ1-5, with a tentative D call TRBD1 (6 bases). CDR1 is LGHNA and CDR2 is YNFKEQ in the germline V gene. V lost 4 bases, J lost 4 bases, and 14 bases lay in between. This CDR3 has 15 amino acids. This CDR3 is CASSLLPDRNQPQHF. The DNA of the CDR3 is TGTGCCAGCAGCCTGCTCCCGGACAGAAATCAGCCCCAGCATTTT.

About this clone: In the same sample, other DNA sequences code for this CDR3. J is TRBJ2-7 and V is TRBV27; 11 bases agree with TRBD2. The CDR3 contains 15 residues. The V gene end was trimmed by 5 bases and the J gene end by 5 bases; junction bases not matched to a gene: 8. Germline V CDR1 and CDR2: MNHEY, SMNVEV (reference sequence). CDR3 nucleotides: TGTGCCAGCAGTACCCGGCTAGCGGGAGGCCACGAGCAGTACTTC. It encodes CASSTRLAGGHEQYF.

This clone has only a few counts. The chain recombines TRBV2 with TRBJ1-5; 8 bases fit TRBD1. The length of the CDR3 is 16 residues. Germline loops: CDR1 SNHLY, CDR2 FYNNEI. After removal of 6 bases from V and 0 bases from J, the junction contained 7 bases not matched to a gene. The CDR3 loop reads CASSAGTGSSNQPQHF. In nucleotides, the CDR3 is TGTGCCAGCAGCGCGGGGACAGGCTCTAGCAATCAGCCCCAGCATTTT.

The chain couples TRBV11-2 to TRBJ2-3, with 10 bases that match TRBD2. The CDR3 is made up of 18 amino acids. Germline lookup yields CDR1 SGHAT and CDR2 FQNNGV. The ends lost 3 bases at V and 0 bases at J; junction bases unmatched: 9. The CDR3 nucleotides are TGTGCCAGCAGCTTCAGGCTAGCGGGAGTCACTAGCACAGATACGCAGTATTTT. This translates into CASSFRLAGVTSTDTQYF.

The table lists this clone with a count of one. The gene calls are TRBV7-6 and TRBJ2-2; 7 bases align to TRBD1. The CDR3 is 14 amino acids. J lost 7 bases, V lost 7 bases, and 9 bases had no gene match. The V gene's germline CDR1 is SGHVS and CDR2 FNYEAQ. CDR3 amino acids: CASTPQGVIGELFF. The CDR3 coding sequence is TGTGCCAGCACCCCGCAGGGGGTGATCGGGGAGCTGTTTTTT.

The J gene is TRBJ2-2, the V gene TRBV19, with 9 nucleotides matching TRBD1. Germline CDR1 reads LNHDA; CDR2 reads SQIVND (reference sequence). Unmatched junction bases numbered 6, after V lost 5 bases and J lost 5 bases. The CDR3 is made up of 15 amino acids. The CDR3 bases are TGTGCCAGTAGTCCCAACAGGGGGCGAACCGGGGAGCTGTTTTTT. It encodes CASSPNRGRTGELFF.

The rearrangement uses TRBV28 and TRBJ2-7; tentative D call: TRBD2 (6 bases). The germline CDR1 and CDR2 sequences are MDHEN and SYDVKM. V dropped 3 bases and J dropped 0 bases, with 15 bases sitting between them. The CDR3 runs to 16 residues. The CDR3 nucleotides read TGTGCCAGCAGTTTTTCCCTACATAGCGGCTCCTACGAGCAGTACTTC. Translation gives CASSFSLHSGSYEQYF.

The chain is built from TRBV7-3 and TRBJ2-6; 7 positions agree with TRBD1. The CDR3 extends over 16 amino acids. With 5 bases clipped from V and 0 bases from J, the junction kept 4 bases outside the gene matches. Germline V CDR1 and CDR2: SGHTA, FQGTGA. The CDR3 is CASSAHRGSGANVLTF. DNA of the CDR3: TGTGCCAGCAGCGCCCACAGGGGCTCTGGGGCCAACGTCCTGACTTTC. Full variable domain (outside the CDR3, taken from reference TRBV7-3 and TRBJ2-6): GAGVSQTPSNKVTEKGKYVELRCDPISGHTALYWYRQSLGQGPEFLIYFQGTGAADDSGLPNDRFFAVRPEGSVSTLKIQRTERGDSAVYLCASSAHRGSGANVLTFGAGSRLTVL.

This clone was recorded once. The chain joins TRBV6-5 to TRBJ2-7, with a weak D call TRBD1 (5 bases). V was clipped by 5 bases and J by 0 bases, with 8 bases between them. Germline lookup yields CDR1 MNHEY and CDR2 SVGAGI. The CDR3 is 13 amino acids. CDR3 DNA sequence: TGTGCCAGCAGTAAGGGGCTCTCCTACGAGCAGTACTTC. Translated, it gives CASSKGLSYEQYF.